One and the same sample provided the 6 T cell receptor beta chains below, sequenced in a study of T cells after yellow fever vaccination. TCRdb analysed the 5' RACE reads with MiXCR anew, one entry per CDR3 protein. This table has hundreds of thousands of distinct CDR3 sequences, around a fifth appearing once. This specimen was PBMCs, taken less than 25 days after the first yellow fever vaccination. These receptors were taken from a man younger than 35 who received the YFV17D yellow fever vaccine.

The CDR3 sequence is CASSLTTLVEISDTQYF. The CDR3 DNA reads TGTGCCAGCAGTTTGACGACTCTAGTTGAGATTTCAGATACGCAGTATTTT. V gene TRBV12-3 or TRBV12-4 combines with J gene TRBJ2-3; D remains ambiguous. The CDR3 covers 17 residues. The ends were cut back, 3 bases at V and 4 bases at J, with 20 bases in the middle.

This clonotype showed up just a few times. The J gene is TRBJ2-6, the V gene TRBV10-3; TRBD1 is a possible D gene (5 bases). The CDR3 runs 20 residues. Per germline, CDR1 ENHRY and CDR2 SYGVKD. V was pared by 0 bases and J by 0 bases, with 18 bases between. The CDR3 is CAISESIIRAGNSGANVLTF. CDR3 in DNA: TGTGCCATCAGTGAGTCTATAATAAGGGCAGGGAACTCTGGGGCCAACGTCCTGACTTTC.

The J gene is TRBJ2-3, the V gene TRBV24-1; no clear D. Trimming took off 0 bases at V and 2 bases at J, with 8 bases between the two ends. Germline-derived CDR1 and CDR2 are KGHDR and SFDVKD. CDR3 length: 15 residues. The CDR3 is CATSDLSGNTDTQYF. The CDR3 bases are TGTGCCACCAGTGATTTGTCCGGTAACACAGATACGCAGTATTTT.

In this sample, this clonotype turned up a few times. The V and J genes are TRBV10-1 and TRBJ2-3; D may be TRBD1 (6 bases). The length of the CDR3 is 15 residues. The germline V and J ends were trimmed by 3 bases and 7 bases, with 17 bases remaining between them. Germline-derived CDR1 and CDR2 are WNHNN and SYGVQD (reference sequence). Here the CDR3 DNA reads TGCGCCAGCAGTGATGGACAGCCTGAAGCGAATACGCAGTATTTT. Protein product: CASSDGQPEANTQYF.

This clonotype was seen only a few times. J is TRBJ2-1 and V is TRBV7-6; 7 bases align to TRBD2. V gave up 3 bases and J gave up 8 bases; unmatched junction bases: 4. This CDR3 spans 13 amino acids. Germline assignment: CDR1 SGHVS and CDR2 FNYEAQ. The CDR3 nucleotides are TGTGCCAGCAGCTTTACTAGCGCATATGAGCAGTTCTTC. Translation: CASSFTSAYEQFF.

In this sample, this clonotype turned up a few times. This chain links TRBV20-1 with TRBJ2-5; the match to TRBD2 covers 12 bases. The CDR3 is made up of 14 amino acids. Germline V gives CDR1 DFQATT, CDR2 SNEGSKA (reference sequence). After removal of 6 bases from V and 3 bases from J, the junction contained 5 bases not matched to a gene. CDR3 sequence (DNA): TGCAGTGCCCGACTAGCGGGGGTAGAAGAGACCCAGTACTTC. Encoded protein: CSARLAGVEETQYF.